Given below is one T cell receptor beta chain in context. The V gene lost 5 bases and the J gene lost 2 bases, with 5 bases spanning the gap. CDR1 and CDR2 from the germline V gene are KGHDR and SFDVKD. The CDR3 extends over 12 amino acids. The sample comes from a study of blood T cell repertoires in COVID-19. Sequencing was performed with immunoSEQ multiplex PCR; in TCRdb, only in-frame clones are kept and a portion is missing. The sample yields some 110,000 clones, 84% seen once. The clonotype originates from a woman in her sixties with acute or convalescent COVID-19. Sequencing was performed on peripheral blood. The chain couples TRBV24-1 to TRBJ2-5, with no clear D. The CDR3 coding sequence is TGTGCCACCAGTGCCCCTCAAGAGACCCAGTACTTC. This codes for CATSAPQETQYF.